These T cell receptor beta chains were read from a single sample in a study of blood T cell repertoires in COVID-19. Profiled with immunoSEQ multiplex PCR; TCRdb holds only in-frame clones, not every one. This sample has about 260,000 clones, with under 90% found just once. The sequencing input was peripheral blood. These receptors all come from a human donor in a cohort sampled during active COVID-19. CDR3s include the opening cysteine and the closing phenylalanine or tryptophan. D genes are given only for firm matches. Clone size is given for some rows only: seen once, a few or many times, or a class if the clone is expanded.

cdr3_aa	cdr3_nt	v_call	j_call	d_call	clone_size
CASTQQGSEKLFF	TGTGCCAGCACCCAACAGGGCAGTGAAAAACTGTTTTTT	TRBV27	TRBJ1-4	-	-
CASSLRGLATSGELFF	TGCGCCAGCAGCTTGAGGGGACTAGCGACCTCCGGGGAGCTGTTTTTT	TRBV5-1	TRBJ2-2	TRBD2	-
CASSVWTYNEQFF	TGTGCCAGCAGTGTATGGACTTACAATGAGCAGTTCTTC	TRBV2	TRBJ2-1	-	-
CASSFPGYGWTEAFF	TGTGCCAGCAGCTTCCCGGGGTATGGGTGGACTGAAGCTTTCTTT	TRBV5-4	TRBJ1-1	-	-
CASRKGGGELFF	TGTGCCAGCAGGAAAGGAGGAGGGGAGCTGTTTTTT	TRBV28	TRBJ2-2	-	-
CATFSLAKNIQYF	TGTGCCACCTTTAGTCTAGCCAAAAACATTCAGTACTTC	TRBV6-5	TRBJ2-4	-	-
CASSRTGISTDTQYF	TGTGCCAGCAGTCGGACAGGAATTAGTACAGATACGCAGTATTTT	TRBV6-5	TRBJ2-3	TRBD1	-
CASSMRQGFYEQYF	TGTGCCAGTAGTATGAGACAGGGGTTCTACGAGCAGTACTTC	TRBV19	TRBJ2-7	TRBD1	-
CASKRQETQYF	TGCGCCAGTAAGCGACAAGAGACCCAGTACTTC	TRBV5-1	TRBJ2-5	-	-
CASRSTSTYNEQFF	TGTGCCAGCAGATCGACTAGCACCTACAATGAGCAGTTCTTC	TRBV7-8	TRBJ2-1	TRBD2	-
CASSVIQDSNQPQHF	TGTGCCAGCTCAGTGATACAGGATAGCAATCAGCCCCAGCATTTT	TRBV18	TRBJ1-5	-	-
CASSSDTLPQETQYF	TGTGCCAGCAGCTCCGACACCCTTCCTCAAGAGACCCAGTACTTC	TRBV7-2	TRBJ2-5	-	-
CATSSGWGLADPYEQYF	TGTGCCACTTCTAGTGGTTGGGGACTAGCTGACCCCTACGAGCAGTACTTC	TRBV28	TRBJ2-7	TRBD2	-
CASSLPTGRLTNQPQHF	TGTGCCAGCAGTTTACCGACAGGGCGACTTACCAATCAGCCCCAGCATTTT	TRBV28	TRBJ1-5	TRBD1	-
CASSPRASPREGDTEAFF	TGTGCCAGCTCACCACGAGCAAGCCCCCGAGAGGGTGACACTGAAGCTTTCTTT	TRBV18	TRBJ1-1	-	few
CASSELGWQYF	TGTGCCAGCAGTGAACTCGGGTGGCAGTACTTC	TRBV25-1	TRBJ2-7	-	once
CASSLGTRVRNEQFF	TGTGCCAGCAGCTTGGGGACTAGGGTTCGCAATGAGCAGTTCTTC	TRBV7-2	TRBJ2-1	TRBD2	-
CAGGGNQPQHF	TGTGCCGGAGGGGGCAATCAGCCCCAGCATTTT	TRBV6-5	TRBJ1-5	-	-
CASSRQSSYNSPLHF	TGTGCCAGCAGTCGACAGAGCTCCTATAATTCACCCCTCCACTTT	TRBV6-2/TRBV6-3	TRBJ1-6	-	once
CASSSEQGKQPQHF	TGTGCCAGCAGTTCCGAACAGGGGAAGCAGCCCCAGCATTTT	TRBV6-5	TRBJ1-5	TRBD1	once
CASSPQRLAGGNEQFF	TGTGCCAGCAGCCCTCAAAGGCTAGCGGGGGGGAATGAGCAGTTCTTC	TRBV9	TRBJ2-1	TRBD2	-
CASSLGVRTGGFNEQFF	TGTGCCAGCAGCTTAGGGGTTCGGACAGGGGGCTTCAATGAGCAGTTCTTC	TRBV11-2	TRBJ2-1	TRBD1	-
CASSLGVWGEGSPLHF	TGTGCCAGCAGCTTAGGGGTGTGGGGGGAAGGCTCACCCCTCCACTTT	TRBV7-2	TRBJ1-6	-	once
CASSPPRTSKPQETQYF	TGTGCCAGCAGCCCGCCCCGGACATCTAAGCCACAAGAGACCCAGTACTTC	TRBV7-8	TRBJ2-5	-	-
CASSPRLGASGDYEQYF	TGTGCCAGCTCACCACGACTAGGGGCTAGCGGGGACTACGAGCAGTACTTC	TRBV18	TRBJ2-7	TRBD2	-
CSVVSSSHEQYF	TGCAGCGTTGTCAGTTCCTCCCACGAGCAGTACTTC	TRBV29-1	TRBJ2-7	-	-
CATRRGSGNTIYF	TGTGCCACCCGACGGGGTTCTGGAAACACCATATATTTT	TRBV6-5	TRBJ1-3	-	-
CASSLGHTYEQYF	TGTGCCAGCAGCCTAGGACATACCTACGAGCAGTACTTC	TRBV11-2	TRBJ2-7	-	-
CASSENRMNSPLHF	TGTGCCAGCAGTGAGAACAGGATGAATTCACCCCTCCACTTT	TRBV2	TRBJ1-6	-	-
CSSGTFQETQYF	TGCAGCTCGGGGACATTTCAAGAGACCCAGTACTTC	TRBV29-1	TRBJ2-5	-	-
CASNPEAVILSPNYGYTF	TGTGCCAGTAACCCAGAGGCAGTTATTTTAAGTCCCAACTATGGCTACACCTTC	TRBV19	TRBJ1-2	-	few
CASSPRTPTGLATEAFF	TGTGCCAGCAGTCCCCGAACCCCGACAGGGCTCGCCACTGAAGCTTTCTTT	TRBV27	TRBJ1-1	TRBD1	-
CASSPTRQVNTEAFF	TGTGCCAGCTCACCAACCCGACAGGTGAACACTGAAGCTTTCTTT	TRBV18	TRBJ1-1	-	-
CASSIGGPNYGYTF	TGTGCCAGTAGTATCGGGGGACCGAACTATGGCTACACCTTC	TRBV19	TRBJ1-2	-	-
CASKRDSDTQYF	TGTGCCAGCAAACGGGACTCCGATACGCAGTATTTT	TRBV2	TRBJ2-3	-	-
CASIEQLNEKLFF	TGTGCCAGCATCGAACAGCTTAATGAAAAACTGTTTTTT	TRBV2	TRBJ1-4	-	-
CASSLDRGNEQFF	TGTGCCAGCAGCCTTGACAGGGGTAATGAGCAGTTCTTC	TRBV6-4	TRBJ2-1	TRBD1	-
CSVAGHAGAFF	TGCAGCGTTGCGGGACACGCGGGCGCTTTCTTT	TRBV29-1	TRBJ1-1	-	few
CAIQTSGRTYEQYF	TGTGCCATCCAGACTAGCGGGAGGACCTACGAGCAGTACTTC	TRBV10-3	TRBJ2-7	TRBD2	-
CASSTRPGQLADTQYF	TGTGCCAGCTCAACCCGACCGGGACAGTTAGCAGATACGCAGTATTTT	TRBV18	TRBJ2-3	TRBD1	-
CASSLGHFYEQYF	TGTGCCAGCAGTTTAGGACATTTCTACGAGCAGTACTTC	TRBV6-5	TRBJ2-7	-	-
CASSGPGVGAKNIQYF	TGTGCCAGCAGTGGACCAGGGGTCGGGGCCAAAAACATTCAGTACTTC	TRBV2	TRBJ2-4	-	few
CASSEAHKRAFF	TGTGCCAGCAGTGAGGCACACAAACGAGCTTTCTTT	TRBV6-1	TRBJ1-1	-	-
CASSPSGGRGRAFF	TGTGCCAGCAGCCCCAGCGGGGGAAGGGGGAGAGCTTTCTTT	TRBV13	TRBJ1-1	-	-
CASSSPTGPNSPLHF	TGTGCCAGCAGTAGCCCGACAGGCCCCAATTCACCCCTCCACTTT	TRBV25-1	TRBJ1-6	-	-
CASRPGQYNEQFF	TGTGCCAGCAGACCTGGGCAGTACAATGAGCAGTTCTTC	TRBV7-2	TRBJ2-1	-	-
CASSFGGSSYNEQFF	TGTGCCAGCAGTTTTGGCGGGAGCTCCTACAATGAGCAGTTCTTC	TRBV6-5	TRBJ2-1	TRBD2	-
CASSSQQGSYGYTF	TGTGCCAGCAGTTCTCAACAGGGTTCCTATGGCTACACCTTC	TRBV7-2	TRBJ1-2	-	-
CSASGDRDYGYTF	TGCAGTGCTAGTGGGGACAGGGATTATGGCTACACCTTC	TRBV20-1	TRBJ1-2	TRBD1	-
CASSPDRGTETQYF	TGTGCCAGCAGCCCGGACAGGGGGACCGAGACCCAGTACTTC	TRBV4-2	TRBJ2-5	TRBD1	-
CATSRDGSSGVAKNIQYF	TGTGCCACCAGCAGAGATGGTAGTAGCGGGGTAGCCAAAAACATTCAGTACTTC	TRBV15	TRBJ2-4	TRBD2	-
CASSLGGRHQPQHF	TGTGCCAGCAGTTTAGGAGGTCGGCATCAGCCCCAGCATTTT	TRBV28	TRBJ1-5	-	-
CASSFGGGHYEQYF	TGTGCCAGCAGCTTTGGAGGGGGCCACTACGAGCAGTACTTC	TRBV7-3	TRBJ2-7	-	-